The subject of this entry is one T cell receptor (beta chain). Its cognate antigen is unknown. This entry comes from a study of identical twins. Study conclusions and caveats: These conclusions were based on statistical analysis (cross-sectional, not following the same donors). High-abundance cord blood beta clonotypes had fewer insertions; memory repertoires showed none.

Carrying unique molecular identifiers, the cDNA also gained a universal primer site through template switching. Each CDR3 protein is one row after TCRdb ran MiXCR on the 5' RACE reads. Of under 300,000 distinct CDR3 sequences listed, 12% were seen once; the top ten hold around 4%. The CDR3 contains 12 residues. Germline values: CDR1 MNHEY, CDR2 SMNVEV (reference sequence). V was clipped by 0 bases and J by 9 bases, with 6 bases between them. These data also formed part of another study, on yellow fever vaccine responses in identical twins. That publication notes: Reported findings indicate that twins' vaccine T cell responses seemed partially convergent, partially personalized.

The chain links TRBV27 to TRBJ2-1; D is unresolved. The clonotype originates from a woman aged 18 to 35 in good health. Sequences were obtained from memory (CD45RO+) T cells sorted from blood. The CDR3 region has the DNA TGTGCCAGCAGTTTATCTGGGGTTGAGCAGTTCTTC. It yields the protein CASSLSGVEQFF.